One sample yielded the 15 T cell receptor beta chains listed below, sequenced in a study of Graves' ophthalmopathy and Graves' hyperthyroidism. Scientists amplified the TCR beta CDR3 regions from RNA transcripts. First-round RT-PCR with HTBI primers preceded a second-round multiplex PCR. TCRdb re-called the multiplex PCR reads through MiXCR, storing one row per CDR3 protein. Here the sample spans over a million distinct CDR3 sequences, 35% to 40% being singletons. Sequenced sample: peripheral blood or thyroid tissue (not recorded which). These receptors all stem from an adult man with Graves' hyperthyroidism.

CDR3 in DNA: TGCAGTGCTATCCGGGTGGGACTTGAGTTGTACGAGCAGTACTTC. Translating it yields CSAIRVGLELYEQYF. This chain uses TRBV20-1 with TRBJ2-7; TRBD2 is a possible D gene (6 bases). Trimming stripped 4 bases from V and 4 bases from J, with 20 bases between. Per the germline V gene, CDR1 is DFQATT and CDR2 is SNEGSKA (reference sequence). CDR3 size: 15 residues.

This clonotype appeared many times. V gene TRBV12-3 or TRBV12-4 combines with J gene TRBJ1-2; D is unresolved. Trimming removed 7 bases from V and 3 bases from J, with 9 bases in between. There are 12 residues in the CDR3. CDR3 in amino acids: CASTVYYYGYTF. CDR3 nucleotides: TGTGCCAGCACTGTATATTACTATGGCTACACCTTC.

This clonotype was seen a handful of times. The V gene is TRBV6-2 or TRBV6-3, the J gene TRBJ2-2; 10 bases are shared with TRBD2. Germline CDR1 reads MNHEY; CDR2 reads SVGEGT. CDR3 size: 14 residues. The junction had 5 bases not matched to a gene; V was cut back by 6 bases and J by 7 bases. The CDR3 is CASRSSGRIGELFF. CDR3 DNA: TGTGCCAGCAGGAGTAGCGGGAGGATCGGGGAGCTGTTTTTT.

There are many counts of this clonotype. The V and J genes are TRBV15 and TRBJ2-7, with TRBD1 identical over 8 bases. Unmatched junction bases numbered 4, after V lost 5 bases and J lost 1 base. The CDR3 extends over 14 amino acids. Germline CDR1 LNHNV, CDR2 YYDKDF (reference sequence). The CDR3 loop is CATSLDRGSYEQYF. For the CDR3, the DNA is TGTGCCACCAGCTTAGACAGGGGATCCTACGAGCAGTACTTC.

The rearrangement uses TRBV11-2 and TRBJ2-7; D is possibly TRBD1 (5 bases). Germline V gives CDR1 SGHAT, CDR2 FQNNGV. The CDR3 has 13 amino acids. The V gene lost 4 bases and the J gene lost 9 bases, with 16 bases spanning the gap. CDR3 DNA: TGTGCCAGCAGCTCAGGGATCGACTCGGTGCAGTACTTC. Amino acid sequence: CASSSGIDSVQYF.

This clonotype was seen ten or more times. The chain joins TRBV5-1 to TRBJ2-7; a weak D match, TRBD1 (6 bases). In germline, CDR1 is SGHRS, CDR2 YFSETQ. V lost 0 bases to trimming and J lost 2 bases, with 9 bases between them. CDR3 length: 14 residues. The CDR3 reads CASSLDRVPYEQYF. CDR3 sequence (DNA): TGCGCCAGCAGCTTGGACAGGGTCCCCTACGAGCAGTACTTC.

This clonotype was counted ten times or more. The rearrangement links TRBV10-3 to TRBJ2-5; D is uncertain. V was trimmed by 2 bases and J by 4 bases, leaving 5 bases between them. The CDR3 has 12 residues. Looked up from germline, CDR1 is ENHRY and CDR2 is SYGVKD. The CDR3 region is CAISEATETQYF. For the CDR3, the DNA is TGTGCCATCAGTGAGGCCACAGAGACCCAGTACTTC.

This clonotype appeared once. The rearrangement uses TRBV2 and TRBJ1-6; no firm D call. There are 14 residues in the CDR3. Germline-derived CDR1 and CDR2 are SNHLY and FYNNEI. Trimming shortened V by 6 bases and J by 11 bases, and 17 bases separated the two germline ends. As DNA, the CDR3 is TGTGCCAGCAGCGGATCAGCTCCGGGTACACCCCTCCACTTT. As protein: CASSGSAPGTPLHF.

J is TRBJ1-2 and V is TRBV29-1; D may be TRBD1 (6 bases). Germline V gene sequence: CDR1 SQVTM, CDR2 ANQGSEA. The CDR3 is 13 residues long. The V end lost 6 bases, the J end lost 8 bases, and 19 bases lay between the germline ends. This CDR3 is CSVEQGPYAGYTF. In nucleotides, the CDR3 is TGCAGCGTAGAACAGGGACCCTATGCAGGCTACACCTTC.

This clonotype has only a few counts. The rearrangement uses TRBV2 and TRBJ2-7, with D maybe TRBD1 (5 bases). The germline CDR1 and CDR2 sequences are SNHLY and FYNNEI. The CDR3 sequence is 13 residues long. V was clipped by 5 bases and J by 6 bases, with 14 bases between them. The CDR3 region is CASSLILGAEQYF. The CDR3 DNA reads TGTGCCAGCAGTTTAATTTTAGGGGCCGAGCAGTACTTC. The full variable domain, rest sourced from reference TRBV2 and TRBJ2-7, is EPEVTQTPSHQVTQMGQEVILRCVPISNHLYFYWYRQILGQKVEFLVSFYNNEISEKSEIFDDQFSVERPDGSNFTLKIRSTKLEDSAMYFCASSLILGAEQYFGPGTRLTVT.

This sequence joins TRBV7-6 and TRBJ2-7; 9 bases match TRBD1. The V gene end was trimmed by 6 bases and the J gene end by 4 bases; junction bases not matched to a gene: 7. CDR3 length: 14 amino acids. Germline CDR1 is SGHVS and CDR2 is FNYEAQ. CDR3 nucleotide sequence: TGTGCCAGCAGTTCAAACAGGGGGCTATACGAGCAGTACTTC. Amino acid sequence: CASSSNRGLYEQYF.

The chain recombines TRBV10-3 with TRBJ1-5; 7 nucleotides match TRBD1. Germline CDR1 reads ENHRY; CDR2 reads SYGVKD. V dropped 2 bases and J dropped 3; count of bases not matched to a gene: 7. CDR3 length: 16 residues. CDR3 amino acids: CAISELDREPNQPQHF. As DNA, the CDR3 is TGTGCCATCAGTGAGCTAGACAGGGAACCCAATCAGCCCCAGCATTTT.

The sample holds many counts of this clonotype. The chain carries TRBV7-9 and TRBJ2-7, with 10 bases matching TRBD1. The V gene's germline CDR1 is SEHNR and CDR2 FQNEAQ (reference sequence). This CDR3 is 15 amino acids long. J gave up 3 bases and V 5 bases, and 7 bases lay outside the gene matches. The CDR3 DNA is TGTGCCAGCAGCGGGGGACAGGGGACTTTCTACGAGCAGTACTTC. Translating gives CASSGGQGTFYEQYF.

This clonotype was detected only a few times. The chain joins TRBV6-4 to TRBJ2-5; D tentatively fits TRBD1 or TRBD2 (6 bases each). From germline, CDR1 is MRHNA and CDR2 SNTAGT. There are 15 residues in the CDR3. V was trimmed by 3 bases and J by 1 base, leaving 12 bases between them. CDR3 amino acids: CASSETGALQETQYF. As DNA, the CDR3 is TGTGCCAGCAGTGAGACGGGGGCCCTCCAAGAGACCCAGTACTTC.

Points on this clonotype: A read error may account for a junction end that differs from germline. The chain links TRBV29-1 to TRBJ2-7; 7 nucleotides line up with TRBD1. Per the germline V gene, CDR1 is SQVTM and CDR2 is ANQGSEA. This CDR3 region has 10 residues. The CDR3 DNA sequence: TGTGCCTGGGGACAGCTCGAGCAGTACTTC. Protein product: CAWGQLEQYF.